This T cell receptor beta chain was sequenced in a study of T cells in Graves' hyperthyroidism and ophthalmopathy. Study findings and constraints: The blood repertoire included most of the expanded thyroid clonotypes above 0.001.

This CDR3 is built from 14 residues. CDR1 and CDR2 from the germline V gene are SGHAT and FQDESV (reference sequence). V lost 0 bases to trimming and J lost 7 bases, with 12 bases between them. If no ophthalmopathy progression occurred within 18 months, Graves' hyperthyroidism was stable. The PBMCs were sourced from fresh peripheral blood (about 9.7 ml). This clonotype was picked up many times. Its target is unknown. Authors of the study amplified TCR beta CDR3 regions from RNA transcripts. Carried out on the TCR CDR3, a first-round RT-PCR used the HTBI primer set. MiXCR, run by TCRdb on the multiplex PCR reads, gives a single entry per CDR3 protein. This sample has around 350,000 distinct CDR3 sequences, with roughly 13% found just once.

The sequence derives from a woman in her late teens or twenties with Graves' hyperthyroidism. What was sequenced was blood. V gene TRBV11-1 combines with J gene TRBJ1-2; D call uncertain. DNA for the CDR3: TGTGCCAGCAGCTTAGCAGGATTGGGAGTTGGCTACACCTTC. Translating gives CASSLAGLGVGYTF.